These 27 T cell receptor beta chains were all obtained from the same sample, sequenced in a study of vaccination and CD4 T cells after COVID-19. The treatment was: roughly 10-day PBMC culture with coronavirus spike peptide pools or control peptides (ViraFEST assay). Harvesting of the unexposed donor's CD4+ T cells predated the COVID-19 pandemic (2011-2018). An Oncomine TCR Beta short-read assay was used to sequence the DNA from cultured CD4+ T cells. Using its own MiXCR run on the PCR reads, TCRdb lists one record per CDR3 protein. The table records over 6,000 distinct CDR3 sequences, about 71% of them present only once. These TCRs are of unknown antigen specificity. The sequenced sample consisted of CD4+ T cells from blood, cultured in vitro. These receptor sequences come from a human donor in good health.

V and J are TRBV20-1 and TRBJ1-1, with a tentative D call TRBD1 (5 bases). Trimming removed 5 bases at V and 11 bases at J, with 24 bases between. The CDR3 contains 14 residues. The V gene's germline CDR1 is DFQATT and CDR2 SNEGSKA (reference sequence). The CDR3 DNA reads as TGCAGTGCTGCGTCCGGGACGAAAGGATTGTCGGCTTTCTTT. Its translation: CSAASGTKGLSAFF.

This rearrangement joins TRBV19 to TRBJ1-6; 8 nucleotides match TRBD1. The J segment lost 4 bases and the V segment lost 5 bases, leaving 7 bases of the junction unmatched. This CDR3 is 16 amino acids long. Germline V gene lookup returns CDR1 LNHDA and CDR2 SQIVND (reference sequence). CDR3: CASSPGQGGYNSPLHF. DNA for the CDR3: TGTGCCAGTAGTCCCGGACAGGGAGGTTATAATTCACCCCTCCACTTT.

The rearrangement links TRBV28 to TRBJ1-6, with TRBD1 matching 8 bases. This CDR3 region has 18 residues. With 6 bases clipped from V and 8 bases from J, the junction kept 18 bases outside the gene matches. Germline lookup yields CDR1 MDHEN and CDR2 SYDVKM. CDR3 amino acids: CASSNYRRFEQGDSPLHF. DNA of the CDR3: TGTGCCAGCAGCAACTATCGTAGGTTTGAACAGGGGGATTCACCCCTCCACTTT.

The gene calls are TRBV20-1 and TRBJ1-2; possible D gene TRBD1, 5 bases. Per the germline V gene, CDR1 is DFQATT and CDR2 is SNEGSKA (reference sequence). V was shortened by 2 bases and J by 4 bases, with 17 bases between the two germline ends. This CDR3 is built from 15 residues. The CDR3 loop is CSARPRRVDGYGYTF. In DNA form, the CDR3 reads TGCAGTGCTAGACCTCGCAGGGTCGATGGCTATGGCTACACCTTC.

The V call is TRBV2, the J call TRBJ1-2, with 10 bases aligning to TRBD1. This CDR3 has 14 amino acids. The V gene end was trimmed by 6 bases and the J gene end by 2 bases; junction bases not matched to a gene: 3. The germline CDR1 and CDR2 sequences are SNHLY and FYNNEI. CDR3 region: CASRLTGGNYGYTF. DNA for the CDR3: TGTGCCAGCAGATTGACAGGGGGCAACTATGGCTACACCTTC.

The chain carries TRBV20-1 and TRBJ1-2; weak D call: TRBD1 (5 bases). The ends were cut back, 6 bases at V and 1 base at J, with 12 bases in the middle. The CDR3 runs to 13 residues. CDR1 is DFQATT and CDR2 is SNEGSKA in the germline V gene (reference sequence). CDR3 residues: CSARRQYNYGYTF. CDR3 coding DNA: TGCAGTGCCAGGCGACAGTATAACTATGGCTACACCTTC.

The V call is TRBV4-1, the J call TRBJ2-2; D not resolved. V was trimmed by 4 bases and J by 3 bases, leaving 3 bases between them. Germline CDR1 reads MGHRA; CDR2 reads YSYEKL. This CDR3 spans 12 amino acids. The CDR3, as DNA: TGCGCCAGCAGCCGGGACACCGGGGAGCTGTTTTTT. Translated, it gives CASSRDTGELFF.

This clonotype was detected only a few times. The chain uses TRBV20-1 and TRBJ1-5, with 11 bases matching TRBD1. The V gene end was trimmed by 1 base and the J gene end by 2 bases; junction bases not matched to a gene: 4. The CDR3 is 16 amino acids. Germline V gives CDR1 DFQATT, CDR2 SNEGSKA (reference sequence). CDR3 DNA: TGCAGTGCTAGAGGGACAGGGGGCGCCGGCAATCAGCCCCAGCATTTT. This gives the protein CSARGTGGAGNQPQHF.

V is TRBV15 and J is TRBJ1-5, with 8 bases identical to TRBD1. The CDR3 runs to 17 residues. Germline CDR1 reads LNHNV; CDR2 reads YYDKDF (reference sequence). V lost 0 bases and J lost 4; bases outside the gene matches: 8. The CDR3 nucleotides read TGTGCCACCAGCAGAGATATTAGCCGGACAGGGAATCAGCCCCAGCATTTT. This gives the protein CATSRDISRTGNQPQHF.

This clonotype has only one observation. V is TRBV4-1 and J is TRBJ1-5; 9 positions agree with TRBD1. V shed 0 bases, J shed 0 bases, and the junction held 9 bases outside the gene matches. Looked up from germline, CDR1 is MGHRA and CDR2 is YSYEKL. The CDR3 extends over 19 amino acids. The CDR3 loop is CASSQDGSQGANSNQPQHF. In nucleotides, the CDR3 is TGCGCCAGCAGCCAAGATGGGTCACAGGGGGCTAATAGCAATCAGCCCCAGCATTTT.

V gene TRBV30 combines with J gene TRBJ2-7; D not resolved. From germline, CDR1 is GTSNPN and CDR2 SVGIG (reference sequence). The CDR3 has 11 amino acids. Trimming took 4 bases from V and 4 from J, leaving 8 bases between them. In nucleotides, the CDR3 is TGTGCCTGGAACCGACCATACGAGCAGTACTTC. It yields the protein CAWNRPYEQYF.

The chain recombines TRBV7-8 with TRBJ2-3; either TRBD1 or TRBD2 may fit D (6 bases each). The V end was cut by 4 bases, the J end by 6 bases, with 20 bases between. Germline lookup yields CDR1 SGHVS and CDR2 FQNEAQ. This CDR3 contains 16 residues. DNA for the CDR3: TGTGCCAGCAGCTCACTGGAGGGGGGTTCTAAGGATACGCAGTATTTT. Its translation: CASSSLEGGSKDTQYF. The full variable domain, with the rest looked up from reference TRBV7-8 and TRBJ2-3, is GAGVSQSPRYKVAKRGQDVALRCDPISGHVSLFWYQQALGQGPEFLTYFQNEAQLDKSGLPSDRFFAERPEGSVSTLKIQRTQQEDSAVYLCASSSLEGGSKDTQYFGPGTRLTVL.

This chain's CDR3 is CSARVGGREQYF. For the CDR3, the DNA is TGCAGTGCTCGGGTAGGCGGGCGCGAGCAGTACTTC. J is TRBJ2-7 and V is TRBV20-1; perhaps TRBD2 as D (5 bases). Germline V gives CDR1 DFQATT, CDR2 SNEGSKA (reference sequence). V was pared by 5 bases and J by 6 bases, with 14 bases between. This CDR3 comprises 12 residues.

The chain carries TRBV5-4 and TRBJ1-1; 9 bases agree with TRBD1. CDR3 length equals 14 residues. The germline CDR1 and CDR2 sequences are SGHNT and YYREEE (reference sequence). Unmatched junction bases numbered 7, after V lost 4 bases and J lost 6 bases. CDR3 in amino acids: CASSPPDRGSEAFF. The CDR3 bases are TGTGCCAGCAGCCCGCCGGACAGGGGATCTGAAGCTTTCTTT.

This clonotype was detected only a few times. This chain connects TRBV20-1 to TRBJ2-5; weak D call: TRBD2 (5 bases). The CDR3 is 12 amino acids. Germline CDR1 DFQATT, CDR2 SNEGSKA (reference sequence). V was trimmed by 6 bases and J by 4 bases, leaving 12 bases between them. This CDR3 reads CSAWGVGETQYF. The CDR3 DNA follows: TGCAGTGCGTGGGGAGTGGGAGAGACCCAGTACTTC.

This chain joins TRBV19 and TRBJ1-1, with D unresolved. Germline V gene lookup returns CDR1 LNHDA and CDR2 SQIVND (reference sequence). The CDR3 has 13 residues. Trimming removed 1 base from V and 5 bases from J, with 8 bases in between. The DNA of the CDR3 is TGTGCCAGTAGTATAGTTGCGGGGACTGAAGCTTTCTTT. Its protein product is CASSIVAGTEAFF.

The CDR3 region has the DNA TGCAGTGCTGCGGGAGGGAGGGGAACAAGTGGGACCCAGTACTTC. Amino acids: CSAAGGRGTSGTQYF. The chain has TRBV20-1 and TRBJ2-5; 9 nucleotides line up with TRBD2. The CDR3 covers 15 residues. The germline CDR1 and CDR2 sequences are DFQATT and SNEGSKA (reference sequence). V shed 5 bases and J 7 bases; nucleotides not matched to a gene: 14.

This clonotype was counted a few times. This chain links TRBV20-1 with TRBJ1-6; a possible D gene is TRBD1 (6 bases). CDR1 and CDR2 (germline): DFQATT, SNEGSKA (reference sequence). V lost 3 bases to trimming and J lost 0 bases, with 9 bases between them. The length of the CDR3 is 15 residues. This CDR3 is CSASQDSSYNSPLHF. The CDR3, as DNA: TGCAGTGCTAGTCAGGACAGCTCCTATAATTCACCCCTCCACTTT.

The genes are TRBV6-5 and TRBJ2-5, with TRBD2 matching 14 bases. The germline V gene has CDR1 MNHEY and CDR2 SVGAGI. CDR3 size: 16 residues. J was trimmed by 6 bases and V by 4 bases; bases with no gene match: 7. The DNA of the CDR3 is TGTGCCAGCAGTTTACGACTAGCGGGGGGGCCGAAGACCCAGTACTTC. Translation gives CASSLRLAGGPKTQYF.

CDR3 bases: TGTGCCACGGGGGAGGCGAGTTTGGGAAGCTCCTACGAGCAGTACTTC. Translating it yields CATGEASLGSSYEQYF. The chain combines TRBV25-1 with TRBJ2-1; D is perhaps TRBD2 (6 bases). Matching the DNA end better, TRBJ2-7 makes the J call doubtful. The germline gives CDR1 MGHDK, CDR2 SYGVNS. The CDR3 runs 16 residues.

This chain joins TRBV25-1 and TRBJ1-2, with a tentative D call TRBD1 (5 bases). The ends were cut back, 7 bases at V and 4 bases at J, with 22 bases in the middle. Germline V lookup: CDR1 MGHDK, CDR2 SYGVNS. The CDR3 has 16 residues. Here the CDR3 DNA reads TGTGCCAGCAAACCCCACGGGACCGAGGGGAGCTATGGCTACACCTTC. As protein: CASKPHGTEGSYGYTF.

V usage is TRBV19 and J usage is TRBJ2-5, with 10 bases fitting TRBD2. Germline loops: CDR1 LNHDA, CDR2 SQIVND (reference sequence). The CDR3 contains 16 residues. V dropped 2 bases and J dropped 4; count of bases not matched to a gene: 7. CDR3 DNA sequence: TGTGCCAGTAGTATAAGCTCTAGCGGGGGTGGAGAGACCCAGTACTTC. Translation: CASSISSSGGGETQYF.

The V call is TRBV20-1, the J call TRBJ1-6, with no clear D. CDR3 length: 14 amino acids. Germline assignment: CDR1 DFQATT and CDR2 SNEGSKA (reference sequence). V was pared by 3 bases and J by 11 bases, with 17 bases between. In DNA form, the CDR3 reads TGCAGTGCTAGTGAGAGCATTCGTGGGGCACCCCTCCACTTT. Translation gives CSASESIRGAPLHF.

The rearrangement uses TRBV7-7 and TRBJ2-5; TRBD1 matches 9 bases. The CDR3 contains 15 residues. V lost 5 bases, J lost 1 base, and 5 bases stayed unmatched. CDR1 is SSHAT, CDR2 FNYEAQ, per germline (reference sequence). As DNA, the CDR3 is TGTGCCAGCAGCCCGTCGACAGGGGGCCAAGAGACCCAGTACTTC. Translated: CASSPSTGGQETQYF.

The V call is TRBV20-1, the J call TRBJ1-2; the D gene is possibly TRBD1 (6 bases). The CDR3 has 12 amino acids. Trimming cost V 5 bases and J 2 bases, with 9 bases left between them. Germline-derived CDR1 and CDR2 are DFQATT and SNEGSKA (reference sequence). CDR3 coding DNA: TGCAGTGCTCAGGACAGCAACTATGGCTACACCTTC. It specifies CSAQDSNYGYTF.

This clonotype was observed a single time. The chain employs TRBV7-2 and TRBJ2-5; possibly TRBD2 for D (5 bases). The V end was cut by 4 bases, the J end by 7 bases, with 7 bases between. This CDR3 region has 11 residues. In germline, CDR1 is SGHTA, CDR2 FQGNSA. The CDR3 spells CASSSGVTQYF. CDR3 nucleotides: TGTGCCAGCAGCTCCGGGGTGACCCAGTACTTC.

The J gene is TRBJ2-2, the V gene TRBV28, with a tentative D call TRBD1 (5 bases). CDR3 length: 14 residues. The germline gives CDR1 MDHEN, CDR2 SYDVKM. V shed 6 bases and J shed 7 bases, with 15 bases lying between them. As DNA, the CDR3 is TGTGCCAGCAGATTCGACAGTGAAGACGGGGAGCTGTTTTTT. Translating gives CASRFDSEDGELFF. The whole variable domain, filled in from reference TRBV28 and TRBJ2-2, reads DVKVTQSSRYLVKRTGEKVFLECVQDMDHENMFWYRQDPGLGLRLIYFSYDVKMKEKGDIPEGYSVSREKKERFSLILESASTNQTSMYLCASRFDSEDGELFFGEGSRLTVL.